A selection of T cell receptor beta chains follows, all from one sample in a study of early T cells in non-severe SARS-CoV-2 infection. From the 5' RACE reads, TCRdb called clonotypes with MiXCR, one entry per CDR3 protein. The top ten clones hold about 3% of a sample with 45,000 or so distinct CDR3 sequences, 4% to 4.5% of them seen once. Sequencing used whole blood. These receptors were collected from an adult who was a healthcare worker with PCR-confirmed SARS-CoV-2 infection or an uninfected control (not recorded which). The CDR3 runs from the conserved cysteine through the conserved F or W. The order of the fields is clone size, D gene, J gene, V gene, CDR3 protein, CDR3 DNA. A D gene is named only where the DNA matches it firmly. Some rows mark clone size as missing; the rest say once, few, many or name a class of expanded clone.

.	.	TRBJ1-2	TRBV10-3	CAISGAGRLDYGYTF	TGTGCCATCAGTGGGGCAGGGAGGCTCGACTATGGCTACACCTTC
many	.	TRBJ2-7	TRBV30	CAWSHGTVEVGQYF	TGTGCCTGGAGTCACGGGACTGTCGAGGTTGGGCAGTACTTC
many	.	TRBJ2-1	TRBV20-1	CSAVPLQREFF	TGCAGTGCTGTGCCCCTTCAGCGGGAGTTCTTC
many	.	TRBJ1-5	TRBV6-2/TRBV6-3	CASKGGASPGQPQHF	TGTGCCAGCAAGGGAGGAGCTTCCCCAGGACAGCCCCAGCATTTT
many	TRBD1	TRBJ1-5	TRBV6-5	CAAGDRGSNQPQHF	TGTGCCGCGGGGGACAGGGGAAGCAATCAGCCCCAGCATTTT
few	.	TRBJ2-1	TRBV7-2	CASSLGPGRGGNEQFF	TGTGCCAGCAGCTTAGGTCCCGGCAGGGGCGGCAATGAGCAGTTCTTC
once	.	TRBJ2-7	TRBV10-3	CAISPSRSYSYEQYF	TGTGCCATCAGCCCCAGTAGGTCTTACTCCTACGAGCAGTACTTC
many	.	TRBJ2-7	TRBV7-2	CASSQQGLEQYF	TGTGCCAGCAGCCAACAGGGTCTCGAGCAGTACTTC
many	.	TRBJ2-5	TRBV11-2	CASSLDSIRGAETQYF	TGTGCCAGCAGCTTAGACAGTATCCGAGGGGCAGAGACCCAGTACTTC
many	TRBD1	TRBJ1-6	TRBV3-1	CASSQGTEDSPLHF	TGTGCCAGCAGCCAGGGGACAGAGGATTCACCCCTCCACTTT
many	.	TRBJ1-4	TRBV5-1	CASSLRGTNEKLFF	TGCGCCAGCAGCTTAAGGGGAACGAATGAAAAACTGTTTTTT
few	.	TRBJ2-1	TRBV15	CATSSQGNEQFF	TGTGCCACCAGCAGCCAGGGGAATGAGCAGTTCTTC
many	TRBD2	TRBJ2-1	TRBV4-1	CASRFRDYNNEQFF	TGCGCCAGCAGATTCCGGGACTATAACAATGAGCAGTTCTTC
many	TRBD2	TRBJ2-1	TRBV6-5	CASSRRGGRVNEQFF	TGTGCCAGCAGCCGTCGGGGGGGAAGGGTCAATGAGCAGTTCTTC
many	.	TRBJ2-3	TRBV9	CASSVWGAATDTQYF	TGTGCCAGCAGCGTATGGGGGGCCGCCACAGATACGCAGTATTTT
many	.	TRBJ2-3	TRBV27	CAIEGRDLTDTQYF	TGTGCCATCGAAGGCCGGGACCTCACAGATACGCAGTATTTT
many	.	TRBJ2-3	TRBV9	CASSAGYESDTQYF	TGTGCCAGCAGCGCGGGGTATGAATCAGATACGCAGTATTTT
many	TRBD1	TRBJ1-5	TRBV5-1	CASSPDRGGNQPQHF	TGCGCCAGCAGCCCTGACAGGGGAGGAAATCAGCCCCAGCATTTT
many	TRBD1	TRBJ1-6	TRBV5-4	CASSLRGGQGPHGSPLHF	TGTGCCAGCAGCTTGAGAGGAGGACAGGGACCCCATGGTTCACCCCTCCACTTT
few	.	TRBJ2-5	TRBV19	CASSIRTDAQETQYF	TGTGCCAGTAGTATTCGAACAGACGCACAAGAGACCCAGTACTTC
many	.	TRBJ1-5	TRBV30	CAWSGRDNQPQHF	TGTGCCTGGAGTGGGAGGGACAATCAGCCCCAGCATTTT
few	.	TRBJ1-5	TRBV19	CASSLVGGQPQHF	TGTGCCAGTAGTCTTGTAGGGGGTCAGCCCCAGCATTTT
few	TRBD1	TRBJ2-3	TRBV29-1	CSVGPGTVTDTQYF	TGCAGCGTCGGACCCGGGACAGTCACAGATACGCAGTATTTT
many	.	TRBJ2-3	TRBV7-9	CASSLTGPEEYF	TGTGCCAGCAGCTTAACGGGGCCGGAGGAGTATTTT
many	.	TRBJ1-3	TRBV7-8	CASSPGPLGNTIYF	TGTGCCAGCAGCCCGGGGCCACTTGGAAACACCATATATTTT
many	.	TRBJ1-5	TRBV6-6	CASRRDERPQHF	TGTGCCAGCCGCCGGGACGAGCGGCCCCAGCATTTT
many	TRBD2	TRBJ2-1	TRBV6-4	CASSEGTSGDEQFF	TGTGCCAGCAGTGAAGGGACTAGTGGCGATGAGCAGTTCTTC
few	.	TRBJ1-3	TRBV4-2	CASSQDRRGAENTIYF	TGTGCCAGCAGCCAAGATAGACGGGGTGCTGAAAACACCATATATTTT
.	.	TRBJ2-1	TRBV15	CATSRAGTRSSYNEQFF	TGTGCCACCAGCAGAGCCGGCACCAGGAGCTCCTACAATGAGCAGTTCTTC
many	.	TRBJ2-5	TRBV6-1	CASNRAIGETQYF	TGTGCCAGCAATCGGGCGATCGGGGAGACCCAGTACTTC
many	TRBD1	TRBJ1-2	TRBV2	CASSGQGSNYGYTF	TGTGCCAGCAGTGGACAGGGTAGTAACTATGGCTACACCTTC
.	.	TRBJ2-2	TRBV19	CASLSGTGYREGRNGELFF	TGTGCCAGCCTTTCCGGGACAGGGTACCGGGAGGGCCGAAACGGGGAGCTGTTTTTT
.	TRBD1	TRBJ1-5	TRBV24-1	CATSEGGTGNQPQHF	TGTGCCACCAGTGAGGGCGGGACAGGTAATCAGCCCCAGCATTTT
many	.	TRBJ1-2	TRBV5-4	CASSFVDGYTF	TGTGCCAGCAGCTTCGTTGATGGCTACACCTTC
.	.	TRBJ2-7	TRBV19	CASSMGDHYEQYF	TGTGCCAGTAGTATGGGGGATCACTACGAGCAGTACTTC
many	TRBD2	TRBJ2-2	TRBV12-3/TRBV12-4	CASRKPGLANTGELFF	TGTGCCAGCAGGAAACCGGGACTAGCGAACACCGGGGAGCTGTTTTTT
many	.	TRBJ1-1	TRBV6-5	CASSYSAQNTEAFF	TGTGCCAGCAGTTACTCGGCACAGAACACTGAAGCTTTCTTT
many	TRBD2	TRBJ2-5	TRBV10-2	CASSVGTSGQETQYF	TGCGCCAGCAGTGTTGGGACTAGCGGCCAAGAGACCCAGTACTTC
many	TRBD1	TRBJ2-1	TRBV3-1	CASSWGTASNEQFF	TGTGCCAGCAGCTGGGGGACAGCCTCCAATGAGCAGTTCTTC
.	TRBD2	TRBJ2-7	TRBV7-7	CASSSDPAGGEQYF	TGTGCTAGCAGCTCCGACCCCGCGGGGGGGGAGCAGTACTTC
few	.	TRBJ2-7	TRBV6-2/TRBV6-3	CASSNRDNSYEQYF	TGTGCCAGCAGCAACCGGGACAACTCCTACGAGCAGTACTTC
many	.	TRBJ2-2	TRBV7-6	CASSISNTGELFF	TGTGCCAGCAGCATCTCGAACACCGGGGAGCTGTTTTTT
many	.	TRBJ1-1	TRBV27	CASSPRQGGNTEAFF	TGTGCCAGCAGTCCACGGCAGGGAGGGAACACTGAAGCTTTCTTT
many	TRBD2	TRBJ2-1	TRBV30	CAWREGLAGNEQFF	TGTGCCTGGAGGGAGGGGCTAGCGGGCAATGAGCAGTTCTTC
many	.	TRBJ1-6	TRBV6-5	CASSSRNSPLHF	TGTGCCAGCAGCTCGAGAAATTCACCCCTCCACTTT
many	.	TRBJ1-4	TRBV27	CASSRSVGKKLFF	TGTGCCAGCAGCCGTTCAGTCGGGAAAAAACTGTTTTTT
many	.	TRBJ2-7	TRBV5-5	CASSVTGTTYEQYF	TGTGCCAGCAGCGTTACCGGGACAACTTACGAGCAGTACTTC
many	.	TRBJ2-2	TRBV11-2	CASSLVGTLNTGELFF	TGTGCCAGCAGCTTAGTCGGGACCCTTAACACCGGGGAGCTGTTTTTT
many	.	TRBJ2-5	TRBV12-2	CASRLARRLAGGNGSGTQYF	TGTGCAAGTCGCTTAGCTCGGCGACTAGCGGGAGGAAACGGCAGCGGGACCCAGTACTTC
many	.	TRBJ2-1	TRBV2	CASSRDTDNEQFF	TGTGCCAGCAGTAGGGACACCGACAATGAGCAGTTCTTC
few	.	TRBJ1-2	TRBV4-1	CASSPRRTGRNYGYTF	TGCGCCAGCAGCCCGCGACGAACAGGGCGCAACTATGGCTACACCTTC